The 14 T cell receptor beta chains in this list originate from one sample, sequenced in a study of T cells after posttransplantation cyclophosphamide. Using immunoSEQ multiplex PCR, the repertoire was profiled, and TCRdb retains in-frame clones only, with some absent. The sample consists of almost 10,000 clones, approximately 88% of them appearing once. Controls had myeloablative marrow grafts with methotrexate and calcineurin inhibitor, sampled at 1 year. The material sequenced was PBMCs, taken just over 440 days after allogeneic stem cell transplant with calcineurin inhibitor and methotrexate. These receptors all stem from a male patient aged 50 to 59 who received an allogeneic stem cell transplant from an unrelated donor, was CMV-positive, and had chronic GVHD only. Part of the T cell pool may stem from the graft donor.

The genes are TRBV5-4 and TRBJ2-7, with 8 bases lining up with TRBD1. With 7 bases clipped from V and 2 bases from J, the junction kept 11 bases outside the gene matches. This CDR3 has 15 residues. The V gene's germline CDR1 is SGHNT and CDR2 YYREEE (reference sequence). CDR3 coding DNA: TGTGCCAGCGGATACCGGACAGGGATCACCTACGAGCAGTACTTC. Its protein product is CASGYRTGITYEQYF.

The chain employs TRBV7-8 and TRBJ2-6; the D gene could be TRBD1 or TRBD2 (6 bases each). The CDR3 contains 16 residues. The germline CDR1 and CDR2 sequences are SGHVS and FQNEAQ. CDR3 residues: CASGGTEGAGANVLTF. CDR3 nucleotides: TGTGCTAGCGGCGGCACTGAGGGGGCTGGGGCCAACGTCCTGACTTTC.

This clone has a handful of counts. CDR3 loop: CASSAKRGGGEQYF. The CDR3 DNA is TGTGCCAGCAGCGCGAAGCGCGGTGGAGGCGAGCAGTACTTC. V usage is TRBV7-9 and J usage is TRBJ2-7; possible D gene TRBD2, 5 bases. The V gene lost 5 bases and the J gene lost 6 bases, with 17 bases spanning the gap. Germline V gene lookup returns CDR1 SEHNR and CDR2 FQNEAQ (reference sequence). The CDR3 covers 14 residues.

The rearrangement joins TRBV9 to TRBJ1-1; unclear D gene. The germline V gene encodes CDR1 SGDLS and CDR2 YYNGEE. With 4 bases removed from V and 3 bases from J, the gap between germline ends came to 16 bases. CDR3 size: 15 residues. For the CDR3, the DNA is TGTGCCAGCAGCCCAGAGCCCGCGGCCTACACTGAAGCTTTCTTT. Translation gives CASSPEPAAYTEAFF.

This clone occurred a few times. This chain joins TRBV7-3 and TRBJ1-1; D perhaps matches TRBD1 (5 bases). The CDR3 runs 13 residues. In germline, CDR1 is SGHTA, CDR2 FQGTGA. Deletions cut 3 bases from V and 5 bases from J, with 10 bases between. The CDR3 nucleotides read TGTGCCAGCAGCTTTGTAGGGGAAACTGAAGCTTTCTTT. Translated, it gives CASSFVGETEAFF.

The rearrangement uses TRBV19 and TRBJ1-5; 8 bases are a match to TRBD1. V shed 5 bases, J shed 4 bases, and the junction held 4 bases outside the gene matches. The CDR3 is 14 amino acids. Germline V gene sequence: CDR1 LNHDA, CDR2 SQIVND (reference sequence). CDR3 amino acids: CASSPRQGNQPQHF. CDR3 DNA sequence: TGTGCCAGTAGTCCTCGACAGGGGAATCAGCCCCAGCATTTT.

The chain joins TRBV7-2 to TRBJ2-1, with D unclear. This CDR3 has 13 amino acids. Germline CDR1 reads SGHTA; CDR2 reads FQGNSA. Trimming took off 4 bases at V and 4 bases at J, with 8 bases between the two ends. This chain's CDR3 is CASSSADYNEQFF. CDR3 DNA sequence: TGTGCCAGCAGCTCCGCAGATTACAATGAGCAGTTCTTC.

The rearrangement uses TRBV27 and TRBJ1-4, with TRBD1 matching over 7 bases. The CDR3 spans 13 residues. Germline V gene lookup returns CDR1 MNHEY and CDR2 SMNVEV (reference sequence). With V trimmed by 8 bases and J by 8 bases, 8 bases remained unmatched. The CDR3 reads CASSEEGAEKLFF. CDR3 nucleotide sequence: TGTGCCAGCTCAGAGGAGGGGGCGGAAAAACTGTTTTTT.

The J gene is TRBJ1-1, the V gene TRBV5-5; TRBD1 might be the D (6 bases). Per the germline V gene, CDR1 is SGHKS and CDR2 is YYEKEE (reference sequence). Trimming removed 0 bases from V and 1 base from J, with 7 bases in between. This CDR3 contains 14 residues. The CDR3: CASSLVGGNTEAFF. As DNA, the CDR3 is TGTGCCAGCAGCTTGGTAGGGGGGAACACTGAAGCTTTCTTT.

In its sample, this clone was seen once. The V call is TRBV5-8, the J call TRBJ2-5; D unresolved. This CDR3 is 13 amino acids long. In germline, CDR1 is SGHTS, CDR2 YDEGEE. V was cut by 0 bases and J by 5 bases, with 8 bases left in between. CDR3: CASSLVSGETQYF. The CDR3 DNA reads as TGTGCCAGCAGCTTGGTGTCGGGTGAGACCCAGTACTTC.

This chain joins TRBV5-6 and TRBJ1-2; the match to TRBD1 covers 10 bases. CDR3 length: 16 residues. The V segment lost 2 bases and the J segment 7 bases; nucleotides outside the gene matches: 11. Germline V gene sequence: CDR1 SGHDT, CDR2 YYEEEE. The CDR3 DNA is TGTGCCAGCAGCTTCATCCCGGGACAGGGGCGTGTTGGCTACACCTTC. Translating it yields CASSFIPGQGRVGYTF.

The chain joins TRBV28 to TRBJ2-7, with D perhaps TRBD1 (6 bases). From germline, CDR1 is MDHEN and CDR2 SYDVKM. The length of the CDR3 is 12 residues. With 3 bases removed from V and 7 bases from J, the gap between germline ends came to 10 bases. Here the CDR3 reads CASSLWGREQYF. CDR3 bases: TGTGCCAGCAGTTTGTGGGGGCGGGAGCAGTACTTC.

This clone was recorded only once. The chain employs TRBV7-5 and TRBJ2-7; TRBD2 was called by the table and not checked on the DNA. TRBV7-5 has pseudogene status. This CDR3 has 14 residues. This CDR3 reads CVRSPTRFSGPCYF. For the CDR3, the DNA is TGTGTCAGAAGCCCAACTCGTTTTAGCGGTCCTTGCTACTTC.

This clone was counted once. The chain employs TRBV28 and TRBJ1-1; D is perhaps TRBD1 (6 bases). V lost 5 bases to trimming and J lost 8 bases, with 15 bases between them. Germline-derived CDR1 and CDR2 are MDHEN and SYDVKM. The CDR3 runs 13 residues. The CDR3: CASSSSGTIEAFF. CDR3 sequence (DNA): TGTGCCAGCAGTAGCTCCGGGACAATCGAAGCTTTCTTT. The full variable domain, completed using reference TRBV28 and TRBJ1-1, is DVKVTQSSRYLVKRTGEKVFLECVQDMDHENMFWYRQDPGLGLRLIYFSYDVKMKEKGDIPEGYSVSREKKERFSLILESASTNQTSMYLCASSSSGTIEAFFGQGTRLTVV.